This record covers a single T cell receptor (beta chain). The sample belongs to a study of blood T cell repertoires in COVID-19. Across the study: Sample material is recorded as cDNA or gDNA derived from T cells, B-cell-depleted T cells, or PBMCs.

Generated by immunoSEQ multiplex PCR, the TCRdb table keeps only in-frame clones and is missing some. The table lists 120,000 to 150,000 clones, just under 85% of them singletons. CDR3 size: 15 residues. V lost 1 base and J 0 bases, leaving 8 bases between the germline ends. In germline, CDR1 is MGHRA, CDR2 YSYEKL. The age range of participants was 18 to 89 years, with residence in more than 20 US areas. All recovered Cohort 3 donors got two negative PCRs, got clearance, or saw symptom resolution. The origin of this receptor is a woman in her thirties or forties who had recovered from COVID-19. The sequencing input was PBMCs or T cells enriched from blood (not recorded which). The chain joins TRBV4-1 to TRBJ2-3; D gene uncertain. The CDR3 spells CASSQGFGSTDTQYF. The CDR3 DNA reads as TGCGCCAGCAGCCAAGGATTCGGGAGCACAGATACGCAGTATTTT.